Listed here are 5 T cell receptor beta chains from one sample, sequenced in a study of blood T cell repertoires in COVID-19. TCRdb's table, derived via immunoSEQ multiplex PCR, lists solely in-frame clones and lacks some. The table records about 480,000 clones, about 91% of them present only once. The sequenced sample was peripheral blood. The receptors come from a woman between 45 and 60 years old with COVID-19, enrolled during active disease.

The chain employs TRBV2 and TRBJ2-3; perhaps TRBD1 as D (5 bases). This CDR3 has 14 residues. Between the trimmed V and J ends, which lost 3 bases and 0 bases, there was a span of 7 bases. Per germline, CDR1 SNHLY and CDR2 FYNNEI. CDR3 sequence (DNA): TGTGCCAGCAGTGACCACAGGAGCACAGATACGCAGTATTTT. Amino acid sequence: CASSDHRSTDTQYF.

CDR3 residues: CASSLSDSSSYGYTF. The CDR3 DNA follows: TGTGCCAGCAGTTTATCCGACAGTTCGAGCTATGGCTACACCTTC. V usage is TRBV28 and J usage is TRBJ1-2; possible D gene TRBD1, 5 bases. The CDR3 has 15 residues. Germline V gene lookup returns CDR1 MDHEN and CDR2 SYDVKM. V lost 1 base and J lost 4, with 13 bases in between.

A single count supports this clone. V usage is TRBV11-3 and J usage is TRBJ2-3; D may be TRBD2 (7 bases). This CDR3 is 14 amino acids long. Germline assignment: CDR1 SGHNT and CDR2 YENEEA. V lost 2 bases and J lost 5, with 11 bases in between. This chain's CDR3 is CASSLYGGQDTQYF. The CDR3 coding sequence is TGTGCCAGCAGCTTATACGGGGGGCAAGATACGCAGTATTTT.

A few counts support this clone. The chain is built from TRBV7-8 and TRBJ1-5, with 7 positions matching TRBD1. The germline CDR1 and CDR2 sequences are SGHVS and FQNEAQ. Germline trimming cut 5 bases from V and 4 bases from J; bases unmatched to any gene: 8. This CDR3 is built from 15 residues. For the CDR3, the DNA is TGTGCCAGCAGCCCCACTGCGACAGGGAATCAGCCCCAGCATTTT. It codes for CASSPTATGNQPQHF.

This clone was counted once. The gene calls are TRBV6-2 or TRBV6-3 and TRBJ2-7, with D unclear. Trimming stripped 5 bases from V and 3 bases from J, with 17 bases between. This CDR3 has 15 amino acids. CDR1 is MNHEY, CDR2 SVGEGT, per germline. DNA of the CDR3: TGTGCCAGCAGTCGTACAGTGACAAGGATCTACGAGCAGTACTTC. This translates into CASSRTVTRIYEQYF.